This T cell receptor (beta chain) was profiled in a study of T cell responses to AZD1222 COVID-19 vaccine. Overall study results and limits: The span of vaccine-associated CD4 TCRs extended across spike, with dominance at 160-218 and 743-854.

The CDR3 is made up of 14 amino acids. Germline CDR1 and CDR2: MNHEY and SVGAGI. Trimming left V 7 bases short and J 5 bases short, with 14 bases between. Turning to this clone: What it binds is unknown.

Assay used: immunoSEQ multiplex PCR; TCRdb lists only in-frame clones, some missing. The sample has about 150,000 clones, 85% to 95% seen once. Sequenced here: peripheral blood, sampled on day 0 of AZD1222 vaccination. This rearrangement joins TRBV6-5 to TRBJ2-2, with unresolved D. This sequence originates from an adult in good health. CDR3 bases: TGTGCCAGCACTCCCTTCGCCGGGACCGGGGAGCTGTTTTTT. It yields the protein CASTPFAGTGELFF.